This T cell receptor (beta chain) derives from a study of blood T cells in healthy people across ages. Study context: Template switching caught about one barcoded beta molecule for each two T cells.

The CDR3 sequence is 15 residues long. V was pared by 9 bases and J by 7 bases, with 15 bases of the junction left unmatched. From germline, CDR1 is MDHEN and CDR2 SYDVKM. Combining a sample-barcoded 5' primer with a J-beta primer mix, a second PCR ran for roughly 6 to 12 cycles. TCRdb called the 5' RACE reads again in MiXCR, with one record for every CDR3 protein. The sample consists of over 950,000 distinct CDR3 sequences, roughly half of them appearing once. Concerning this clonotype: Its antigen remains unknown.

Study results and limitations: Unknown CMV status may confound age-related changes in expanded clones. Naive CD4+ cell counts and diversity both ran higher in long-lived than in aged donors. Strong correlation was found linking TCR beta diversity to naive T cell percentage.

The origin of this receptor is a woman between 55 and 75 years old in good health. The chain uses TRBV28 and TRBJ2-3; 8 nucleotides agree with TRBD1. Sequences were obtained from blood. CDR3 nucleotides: TGTGCCAGTAGCCTCAGATGGGACAGGTTGTATACGCAGTATTTT. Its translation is CASSLRWDRLYTQYF. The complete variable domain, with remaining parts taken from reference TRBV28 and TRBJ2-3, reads DVKVTQSSRYLVKRTGEKVFLECVQDMDHENMFWYRQDPGLGLRLIYFSYDVKMKEKGDIPEGYSVSREKKERFSLILESASTNQTSMYLCASSLRWDRLYTQYFGPGTRLTVL.